This T cell receptor beta chain appears in the sequencing data of a study of blood T cell repertoires in COVID-19. Study-wide background: Sources were T cells, B-cell-depleted T cells, or PBMCs; the material itself was cDNA or gDNA.

In the source study's methods: Quantification of nucleated cells was approximated via reference gene primer amplification. The table came from immunoSEQ multiplex PCR; TCRdb's copy has only in-frame clones and leaves some out. D and trimming were read from the DNA, whereas the V and J calls and clone size are those reported in that table. The sample holds 250,000 to 300,000 clones, about 88% seen once. Trimming took off 5 bases at V and 2 bases at J, with 9 bases between the two ends. There are 13 residues in the CDR3. Germline CDR1 and CDR2: LGHDT and YNNKEL (reference sequence). This receptor was obtained from a woman aged 55-69 years with COVID-19, enrolled during active disease. The sample was peripheral blood. The chain combines TRBV3-1 (or the pseudogene TRBV3-2) with TRBJ2-5; D may be TRBD2 (5 bases). This CDR3 is CASSFWTQETQYF. The CDR3 coding sequence is TGTGCCAGCAGCTTTTGGACTCAAGAGACCCAGTACTTC.